The subject of this entry is one T cell receptor (beta chain). Germline values: CDR1 MGHDK, CDR2 SYGVNS. This CDR3 region has 14 residues. The data stem from a study of T cells expressing NK-cell markers. UMI-tagged 5'RACE template switching yielded the TCR beta cDNA. TCRdb reprocessed the 5' RACE reads and reports one entry per CDR3 protein, with no DNA. Seen in this sample are 200,000 to 300,000 distinct CDR3 sequences; the ten most common clones hold about 0.39%. The TCR originated in a man aged 18 to 29 in good health. Sequenced material: blood T cells: a sorted CD56 or NKG2C T cell subset, CD4+ or CD8+ T cells, or bulk PBMC T cells (not recorded which). V gene TRBV25-1 combines with J gene TRBJ2-3; TCRdb calls TRBD1, which cannot be checked without DNA. CDR3 in amino acids: CASSDSRATDTQYF.